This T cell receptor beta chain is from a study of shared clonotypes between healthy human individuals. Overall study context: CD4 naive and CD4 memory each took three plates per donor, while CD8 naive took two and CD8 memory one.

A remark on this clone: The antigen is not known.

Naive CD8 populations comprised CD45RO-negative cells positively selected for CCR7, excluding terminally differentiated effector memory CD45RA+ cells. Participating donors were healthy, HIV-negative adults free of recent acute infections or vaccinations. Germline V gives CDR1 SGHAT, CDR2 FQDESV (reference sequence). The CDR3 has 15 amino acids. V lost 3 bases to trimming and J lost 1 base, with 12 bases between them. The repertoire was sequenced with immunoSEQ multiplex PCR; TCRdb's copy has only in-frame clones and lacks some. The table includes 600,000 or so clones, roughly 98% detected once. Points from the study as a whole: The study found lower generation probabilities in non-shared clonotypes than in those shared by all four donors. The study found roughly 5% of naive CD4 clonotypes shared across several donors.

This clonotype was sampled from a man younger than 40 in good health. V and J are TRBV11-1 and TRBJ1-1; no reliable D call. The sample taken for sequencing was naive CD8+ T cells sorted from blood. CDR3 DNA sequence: TGTGCCAGCAGCTTGAGTCCCTCCTGGAACACTGAAGCTTTCTTT. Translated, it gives CASSLSPSWNTEAFF. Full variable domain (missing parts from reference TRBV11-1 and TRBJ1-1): EAEVAQSPRYKITEKSQAVAFWCDPISGHATLYWYRQILGQGPELLVQFQDESVVDDSQLPKDRFSAERLKGVDSTLKIQPAELGDSAMYLCASSLSPSWNTEAFFGQGTRLTVV.